This entry describes one T cell receptor beta chain. With the read ending 3 residues before the CDR3 end, the germline J gene is used to fill in that end. TCRdb keeps only in-frame clones here, not all; method: immunoSEQ multiplex PCR. The sample's table shows approximately 18,000 clones. The data stem from a study of T cells in women clearing cervical HPV infection. V was clipped by 1 base and J by 4 bases; unmatched bases: 1. CDR1 and CDR2 from the germline V gene are SGHVS and FQNEAQ. This CDR3 has 14 amino acids. Material for sequencing was blood buffy coat. The sequence derives from a woman aged 18 to 75 with a cervical HPV16 infection that either progressed to CIN3+ or cleared (not recorded which). J is TRBJ2-1 and V is TRBV7-8; 7 positions match TRBD1. The chain's CDR3 is CASSLGGQYNEQFF. The sequenced part of the CDR3 DNA is TGTGCCAGCAGCTTAGGGGGACAGTACAATGAG.